This TCR beta chain is drawn from a study of cytomegalovirus exposure and HLA in healthy donors (dated by TCRdb to 2016 to 2017). As for the study more broadly: An earlier analysis of a few hundred of the donors reported 276 Gb of sequence data and 95 million to 130 million unique TCR beta sequences obtained from approximately 180 million T cells. Using immunosequencing, the study profiled T cell repertoires from 640 or so subjects and related those repertoires to cytomegalovirus serostatus. The genetic ancestry cluster associated with self-reported Caucasian donors included 81% of the approximately 430 genotyped donors. In an earlier analysis of several hundred of the donors, high-throughput TCR beta sequencing was used to judge whether each TCR beta V gene segment behaved as functional or pseudogenic. The number of typed donors differed by locus: roughly 629-640 for A, B, C, DRB1 and DQB1; 522 for DQA1; some 610 for DPA1; and about 450 for DPB1. A later analysis re-analyzed previously published TCR beta repertoires from 666 donors and added high-resolution HLA genotyping to study TCR occurrence patterns. To predict cytomegalovirus infection status, the study brought together high-throughput TCR immunosequencing, statistical association of individual TCRs with disease status, and machine learning. Because of strong linkage in the cohort, roughly five DR-DQ haplotypes were treated as single units for association and clustering. An early release that covered fewer than 800 HLA-typed donors contained approximately 300 gigabases of sequencing data and about 84 million unique TCR sequences. Donor age, sex, ethnicity and CMV serostatus were compiled alongside the repertoire data. Every discovery cohort repertoire had been produced on one sequencing platform. Among 398 genotyped donors of the cohort, an average of around 240,000 unique TCR beta nucleotide sequences were sequenced per donor, around a sixth of them non-productive. Both class I and class II loci were covered by HLA typing, at four-digit resolution. A later genetic analysis took genome-wide SNP genotypes for about three fifths of the 666 donors and used that subset as a discovery cohort. Rather than using new phenotypic data, the later analysis identified candidate immune exposures from TCR beta sequences and from how often those sequences occurred across donors. The study aimed to test whether cataloging public T cell receptors could reveal signatures of past pathogen exposure. Besides the first cohort of under 700 subjects, a separate validation cohort made up of over 95 different subjects was used. The full study reports these points: Only TCR beta chains were sequenced in this cohort, and the absence of alpha or paired-chain data limited detectable features. In a later analysis, several top co-occurrence clusters were reported to appear linked to parvovirus B19, influenza, CMV and Epstein-Barr virus. Linkage disequilibrium might explain the correlated functional status among segregating V segments, but an unknown experimental factor could not be excluded. An association between a missense DCLRE1C variant and V-gene and J-gene trimming of TCR beta chains was found in a later genetic analysis and replicated in an independent cohort. The presence/absence analyses assumed that sequencing depth was roughly uniform across donors, and that assumption may not be true. Because some donors lacked HLA typing at each locus, the association tests relied only on the typed subset. At a false discovery rate of 0.05, a later analysis linked fewer than 20,000 TCR beta sequences to specific HLA alleles. A further reported finding was that TCR beta sequences accurately predicted the HLA-A and HLA-B alleles for most subjects in the first cohort. Cytomegalovirus status was reported to be diagnosed by the classifier with high specificity and sensitivity in both the original and validation cohorts. For the cohort, immune exposure information was limited to CMV serostatus. Compared with the 666-donor mean, donors in an Asian-associated ancestry cluster had fewer N-insertions in productive TCRs, according to a later genetic analysis. When HLA alleles, especially DR and DQ, strongly co-occurred, attributing TCR associations to individual alleles was difficult. Broadly in line with IMGT annotations, most TCR beta V segments showed up in productive rearrangements about 90% or about 30% of the time in an earlier analysis of around 550 of the donors. Because the 87-base-pair reads could not distinguish some IMGT-functional V segments, including TRBV6-2 and TRBV6-3, those segments were excluded. According to a later analysis, most CMV-associated TCR beta chains appeared to be HLA-restricted, and the HLA associations seemed to be driven largely by CMV exposure. It was suggested by the authors that the approach could potentially be generalized to other disease states and immunological phenotypes. A cluster of highly shared sequence variants was judged likely to represent a technical artifact of the sequencing pipeline. In a later analysis, TCR association rates were found to vary across HLA loci, with the most associated TCRs seen for DRB1 alleles and the fewest for HLA-C alleles. Across donors, most TCR sequences were observed very rarely, whereas some public TCRs were present in many individuals. In vitro tests confirmed that a few of the cytomegalovirus-associated TCR beta chains recognize cytomegalovirus antigens. In a later analysis, HLA-associated TCR beta chains showed more clonal expansion and lower generation probabilities than non-associated chains that were equally common. A total of 164 TCR beta chains were listed by the study as associated with cytomegalovirus. Because counts were too low, roughly 18 rarely observed V segments, including chromosome 9 orphons, were left out of the earlier analysis of 587 of the donors.

The library was made by the immunoSEQ multiplex PCR assay. For the multiplex PCR, a mixture combining 60 forward primers for TCR Vbeta segments and 13 reverse primers for TCR Jbeta segments was used. Amplification of the CDR3 region of rearranged TCR beta genes was performed with a multiplex PCR assay on genomic DNA. On the Illumina HiSeq System, the amplified TCR beta libraries were sequenced as 87-base-pair reads. Processing in the source paper ran as follows. Across the roughly 670 repertoires, a later analysis counted about 81 million unique TCR beta chains, 9 million to 14 million of which were shared by at least two donors. To remove PCR and sequencing errors, raw reads were error-corrected and collapsed into unique sequences using a nearest-neighbor algorithm that merged closely related sequences. V, D and J gene segments were assigned by aligning CDR3 sequences to IMGT reference sequences. Each retained sequence needed at least a six-nucleotide match to both a V gene segment and a J gene segment. Rearrangements were classified as productive when the CDR3 lacked stop codons and remained in frame with V and J, and all other rearrangements were classified as non-productive. CDR3 was defined by IMGT convention, running from the second conserved V-encoded cysteine to the conserved J-encoded phenylalanine. The earlier analysis of about 610 of the donors excluded any sequence lacking an unambiguous match to a single V gene segment. In an earlier analysis of about 590 of the donors, a V segment was called functional when productive rearrangements were above 56.7%, and segregating when the standard deviation between donors exceeded 5%. To diagnose cytomegalovirus status from the catalog of TCR beta chain sequences, a statistical classification framework was built. In a later analysis, TCR nucleotide sequences were compared against IMGT/GENE-DB human TR gene sequences so that V and J genes could be assigned. In a later analysis, CDR3 sequences and most-parsimonious VDJ recombination scenarios were assigned using the TCRdist pipeline. In a later analysis, each TCR beta chain was defined by its CDR3 amino acid sequence together with its V-gene family, and reads lacking a unique V-gene family were excluded. In a later analysis, fewer than 650 highly shared, low-generation-probability nucleotide sequences were removed to address suspected cross-contamination and a sequencing artifact. For each public chain, a later analysis derived a clonal expansion index from normalized ranks of inferred template counts within each repertoire. In a later analysis, generation probabilities were computed using a VDJ recombination model fitted to out-of-frame rearrangements, and the results were checked against IGoR. A later analysis scored TCR-TCR, TCR-HLA and TCR-CMV co-occurrence with hypergeometric tests, applying a repertoire-size bias correction to TCR pairs. To estimate false discovery rates, a later analysis permuted the HLA or CMV assignments 20 times. In a later analysis, co-occurring TCRs were grouped with DBSCAN, and TCRdist sequence similarity was added when clustering was performed within HLA-allele-positive subsets. Co-occurrence clustering excluded repertoires with fewer than 30,000 or more than 120,000 public chains, plus five with anomalous nucleotide sharing. Imported from immuneACCESS, the table was reduced by TCRdb to in-frame sequences with V and J called. These copies leave out some clones; in studies compared against another copy, an unresolved V gene accounts for under half, and the cause of the remainder is not known. V, J and clone size derive from that table, while D and trimming were established from the DNA sequence. The sample table shows under 200,000 clones, and approximately 80% are seen once. The leading ten clones occupy approximately 1.9% of the sample.

The CDR3, cysteine through phenylalanine, is 18 amino acids long. Of all the DNA, just the CDR3 is kept, 54 bases in frame from base 1. The V end loses 2 bases and the J end loses 4 bases, and a stretch of 23 bases separates them. Looking up the germline V gene (reference sequence) yields CDR1 MNHEY and CDR2 SMNVEV. Regarding this clone: No antigen is known for it. Base qualities are missing; no much larger clone stands one base away.

The cohort was made up of approximately 670 healthy bone marrow donors. At the time of sampling, all cohort members were nominally healthy, though unrecorded immune exposures were likely present. The donor tested CMV seronegative and was one of the 352 seronegative cohort members. A peripheral blood sample was provided by each donor, and peripheral blood mononuclear cells were used for TCR beta sequencing. Genomic DNA extraction from the blood cell samples was performed with the Qiagen DNeasy Blood Extraction Kit. The sequence joins TRBV27 to TRBJ1-2, with TRBD1 perhaps the D gene, on 5 matching bases. Sequencing input: PBMCs. The origin of this receptor is a man aged 18 to 29 in good health and CMV-seronegative. The bases are TGTGCCAGCAGTTTACCTAGAATCCCCAAGACAGCTTCCTATGGCTACACCTTC. Translated, it reads CASSLPRIPKTASYGYTF.